The 28 T cell receptor beta chains presented below share a single source sample, sequenced in a study of regulatory and conventional T cells in RAG deficiency. Here immunoSEQ multiplex PCR was the method, and the copy in TCRdb shows in-frame clones only, minus some. The sample yields fewer than 30,000 clones, 90% to 95% seen once. Conventional CD4+ T cells were sorted from blood as CD25-low CD127-high cells. The data also belong to a second study, concerning regulatory T cells. That investigation notes: The primer mix had 52 TRBV and 13 TRBJ primers.

Sequencing used CD25- CD4+ T cells sorted from blood. The receptor set was obtained from a human donor in good health.

The chain combines TRBV6-5 with TRBJ2-4; the D is unclear. The CDR3 loop spans 16 amino acids. CDR1 MNHEY and CDR2 SVGAGI come from the germline V gene. The V end was cut by 4 bases, the J end by 3 bases, with 16 bases between. The CDR3 protein is CASSLPPGLGKNIQYF. The DNA of the CDR3 is TGTGCCAGCAGTTTGCCCCCAGGCTTGGGCAAAAACATTCAGTACTTC.

This chain joins TRBV2 and TRBJ2-7; TRBD2 is a possible D gene (5 bases). Trimming cost V 0 bases and J 0 bases, with 15 bases left between them. The CDR3 totals 17 residues. Germline lookup yields CDR1 SNHLY and CDR2 FYNNEI. CDR3 in amino acids: CASSEALRGPSSYEQYF. CDR3 in DNA: TGTGCCAGCAGTGAAGCGCTTCGAGGGCCATCCTCCTACGAGCAGTACTTC.

V gene TRBV2 combines with J gene TRBJ2-3; no clear D. The CDR3 runs to 11 residues. Trimming removed 6 bases at V and 3 bases at J, with 4 bases between. From germline, CDR1 is SNHLY and CDR2 FYNNEI. CDR3 DNA sequence: TGTGCCAGCAGGAGAACAGATACGCAGTATTTT. It is translated as CASRRTDTQYF.

The CDR3 DNA reads as TGTGCCAGCAGCGTGGGAATATTAGGGACAAATGAAAAACTGTTTTTT. Its protein product is CASSVGILGTNEKLFF. The chain carries TRBV9 and TRBJ1-4; D perhaps matches TRBD1 (6 bases). V lost 2 bases, J lost 5 bases, and 16 bases lay in between. The CDR3 has 16 residues. The germline gives CDR1 SGDLS, CDR2 YYNGEE.

V usage is TRBV2 and J usage is TRBJ1-1; 9 bases fit TRBD1. J was trimmed by 5 bases and V by 9 bases; bases with no gene match: 1. The CDR3 loop spans 11 amino acids. Germline V gene data show CDR1 as SNHLY and CDR2 as FYNNEI. For the CDR3, the DNA is TGTGCCAGGGACAGGGGAACTGAAGCTTTCTTT. Translation gives CARDRGTEAFF.

The chain couples TRBV6-6 to TRBJ1-1, with a tentative D call TRBD1 (5 bases). The germline CDR1 and CDR2 sequences are MNHNY and SVGAGI (reference sequence). The germline V and J ends were trimmed by 6 bases and 2 bases, with 10 bases remaining between them. There are 13 residues in the CDR3. The CDR3 reads CASRYQGNTEAFF. The CDR3, as DNA: TGTGCCAGCAGATATCAGGGAAACACTGAAGCTTTCTTT.

The gene calls are TRBV7-3 and TRBJ2-7, with TRBD2 matching 11 bases. CDR3 length equals 16 residues. Unmatched junction bases numbered 5, after V lost 0 bases and J lost 4 bases. Germline-derived CDR1 and CDR2 are SGHTA and FQGTGA. CDR3 region: CASSLTLAGGAYEQYF. Here the CDR3 DNA reads TGTGCCAGCAGCTTAACGCTAGCGGGGGGCGCATACGAGCAGTACTTC. The full variable domain, rest sourced from reference TRBV7-3 and TRBJ2-7, is GAGVSQTPSNKVTEKGKYVELRCDPISGHTALYWYRQSLGQGPEFLIYFQGTGAADDSGLPNDRFFAVRPEGSVSTLKIQRTERGDSAVYLCASSLTLAGGAYEQYFGPGTRLTVT.

This chain uses TRBV20-1 with TRBJ2-5; D call uncertain. Trimming shortened V by 6 bases and J by 4 bases, and 9 bases separated the two germline ends. CDR1 and CDR2 from the germline V gene are DFQATT and SNEGSKA (reference sequence). The CDR3 sequence is 11 residues long. CDR3 sequence: CSAPSLETQYF. CDR3 sequence (DNA): TGCAGTGCCCCGTCCCTAGAGACCCAGTACTTC.

J is TRBJ2-7 and V is TRBV9; a possible D gene is TRBD1 (6 bases). Germline loops: CDR1 SGDLS, CDR2 YYNGEE. V lost 4 bases to trimming and J lost 1 base, with 12 bases between them. There are 14 residues in the CDR3. Here the CDR3 reads CASSPRTDSYEQYF. The CDR3 DNA reads as TGTGCCAGCAGCCCCCGGACAGATTCCTACGAGCAGTACTTC.

The chain uses TRBV7-3 and TRBJ2-5; 10 bases fit TRBD1. J lost 2 bases, V lost 5 bases, and 5 bases had no gene match. Per germline, CDR1 SGHTA and CDR2 FQGTGA. This CDR3 has 15 amino acids. In DNA, the CDR3 is TGTGCCAGCAGCCCGCCGGGACAGGGGCAAGAGACCCAGTACTTC. As protein: CASSPPGQGQETQYF.

V usage is TRBV9 and J usage is TRBJ1-4; D is unclear. This CDR3 contains 14 residues. The V gene lost 5 bases and the J gene lost 7 bases, with 15 bases spanning the gap. Germline V gene sequence: CDR1 SGDLS, CDR2 YYNGEE. The CDR3 bases are TGTGCCAGCAGTCCCGGTTCCCGGGGTGAAAAACTGTTTTTT. Protein sequence: CASSPGSRGEKLFF.

The chain recombines TRBV21-1 with TRBJ2-7; TRBD1 reflects the table's D call only, with no check against the DNA. TRBV21-1 is a pseudogene. The CDR3 is 14 residues long. The CDR3 region is CAIQGQALSYEQYF. The CDR3 DNA sequence: TGTGCCATCCAAGGACAGGCGCTCTCCTACGAGCAGTACTTC.

The chain joins TRBV28 to TRBJ1-4; no reliable D call. This CDR3 spans 14 amino acids. V shed 3 bases and J shed 2 bases, with 7 bases lying between them. Germline loops: CDR1 MDHEN, CDR2 SYDVKM. The chain's CDR3 is CASSLEVTNEKLFF. The DNA of the CDR3 is TGTGCCAGCAGTTTGGAGGTGACTAATGAAAAACTGTTTTTT.

The V and J genes are TRBV28 and TRBJ1-2, with D unresolved. The CDR3 sequence is 14 residues long. Trimming pared 2 bases from V and 5 bases from J, leaving 12 bases between. Germline CDR1 and CDR2: MDHEN and SYDVKM. In DNA form, the CDR3 reads TGTGCCAGCAGTTTAGAGGGATGGGAGTATGGCTACACCTTC. Amino acids: CASSLEGWEYGYTF.

The CDR3: CASSLTGGSNQPQHF. CDR3 sequence (DNA): TGTGCCAGCAGCTTGACAGGGGGGAGCAATCAGCCCCAGCATTTT. This chain links TRBV7-8 with TRBJ1-5; TRBD1 aligns across 9 bases. The J segment lost 1 base and the V segment lost 3 bases, leaving 1 base of the junction unmatched. Germline CDR1 SGHVS, CDR2 FQNEAQ. This CDR3 comprises 15 residues.

The rearrangement joins TRBV11-2 to TRBJ1-4; 10 nucleotides agree with TRBD1. This CDR3 region has 17 residues. Germline values: CDR1 SGHAT, CDR2 FQNNGV. The V segment lost 1 base and the J segment 2 bases; nucleotides outside the gene matches: 4. The CDR3 spells CASSLGTGGGTNEKLFF. In DNA form, the CDR3 reads TGTGCCAGCAGCTTAGGGACAGGGGGTGGCACTAATGAAAAACTGTTTTTT.

The V gene is TRBV29-1, the J gene TRBJ1-4; 7 positions match TRBD1. In germline, CDR1 is SQVTM, CDR2 ANQGSEA. V lost 5 bases to trimming and J lost 7 bases; unmatched junction nucleotides: 7. The CDR3 spans 13 residues. The CDR3 reads CSVRQGIGEKLFF. The CDR3 DNA reads TGCAGCGTTCGACAGGGAATAGGTGAAAAACTGTTTTTT.

The chain is built from TRBV5-1 and TRBJ1-4; 7 nucleotides align to TRBD1. Trimming removed 0 bases from V and 5 bases from J; junction bases left unmatched: 7. There are 16 residues in the CDR3. Germline-derived CDR1 and CDR2 are SGHRS and YFSETQ. CDR3 amino acids: CASSLGGQTINEKLFF. Written as DNA, the CDR3 is TGCGCCAGCAGCTTGGGGGGACAGACGATAAATGAAAAACTGTTTTTT.

The J gene is TRBJ2-1, the V gene TRBV9; TRBD1 aligns across 9 bases. The V gene end was trimmed by 4 bases and the J gene end by 6 bases; junction bases not matched to a gene: 8. The CDR3 consists of 15 residues. Germline V gene data show CDR1 as SGDLS and CDR2 as YYNGEE. CDR3 sequence: CASSSGTGTSNEQFF. CDR3 bases: TGTGCCAGCAGCTCCGGGACAGGGACTTCCAATGAGCAGTTCTTC.

The V and J genes are TRBV6-1 and TRBJ1-2; TRBD1 might be the D (5 bases). This CDR3 is built from 15 residues. Looked up from germline, CDR1 is MNHNS and CDR2 is SASEGT. V dropped 2 bases and J dropped 3 bases, with 13 bases sitting between them. The DNA of the CDR3 is TGTGCCAGCAGTGAAAGGGCAGGGCTGGACTATGGCTACACCTTC. Protein: CASSERAGLDYGYTF.

The chain links TRBV6-6 to TRBJ2-7, with TRBD2 as a possible D gene (5 bases). The CDR3 runs 14 residues. Trimming stripped 4 bases from V and 0 bases from J, with 10 bases between. CDR1 is MNHNY and CDR2 is SVGAGI in the germline V gene (reference sequence). The CDR3 loop is CASSSGAASYEQYF. The CDR3 DNA is TGTGCCAGCAGTTCTGGAGCGGCCTCCTACGAGCAGTACTTC.

CDR3 coding DNA: TGTGCCTGGAGAGGGGGACAGGCGTACTATGGCTACACCTTC. Its translation: CAWRGGQAYYGYTF. The V call is TRBV30, the J call TRBJ1-2, with TRBD1 identical over 8 bases. The trim removed 3 bases at V and 3 bases at J, leaving 6 bases unmatched. The CDR3 covers 14 residues. Germline CDR1 GTSNPN, CDR2 SVGIG (reference sequence).

The chain employs TRBV28 and TRBJ1-2; TRBD1 might be the D (5 bases). Per the germline V gene, CDR1 is MDHEN and CDR2 is SYDVKM. The CDR3 is 16 residues long. Deletions cut 0 bases from V and 8 bases from J, with 19 bases between. The CDR3 protein is CASSLWGIWGSGGYTF. CDR3 nucleotides: TGTGCCAGCAGTTTATGGGGGATCTGGGGCTCCGGGGGCTACACCTTC.

V gene TRBV6-1 combines with J gene TRBJ2-5, with TRBD2 matching 8 bases. Per the germline V gene, CDR1 is MNHNS and CDR2 is SASEGT. V shed 4 bases and J 1 base; nucleotides not matched to a gene: 2. This CDR3 spans 14 amino acids. The DNA of the CDR3 is TGTGCCAGCAGTGTGGGACTAGTCCAAGAGACCCAGTACTTC. This codes for CASSVGLVQETQYF.

V and J are TRBV7-9 and TRBJ2-5, with 9 bases that match TRBD2. The CDR3 runs 19 residues. J was trimmed by 4 bases and V by 2 bases; bases with no gene match: 17. Germline V gene sequence: CDR1 SEHNR, CDR2 FQNEAQ (reference sequence). CDR3 in amino acids: CASSLRLAGRVQQGETQYF. For the CDR3, the DNA is TGTGCCAGCAGCTTAAGGCTAGCGGGGAGGGTTCAGCAAGGAGAGACCCAGTACTTC.

The chain is built from TRBV28 and TRBJ2-7; weak D call: TRBD1 (6 bases). Trimming took 5 bases from V and 7 from J, leaving 18 bases between them. Germline CDR1 reads MDHEN; CDR2 reads SYDVKM. The CDR3 runs 14 residues. The CDR3 bases are TGTGCCAGCAGTCCCGGGACACGGCTACGGGAGCAGTACTTC. Translating gives CASSPGTRLREQYF.

This sequence joins TRBV10-2 and TRBJ2-5; 9 nucleotides match TRBD1. The germline V gene has CDR1 WSHSY and CDR2 SAAADI. The CDR3 consists of 15 residues. Trimming removed 2 bases from V and 5 bases from J; junction bases left unmatched: 6. The CDR3 loop reads CASSEGTGRLETQYF. The CDR3 DNA is TGCGCCAGCAGTGAGGGGACAGGGAGATTGGAGACCCAGTACTTC.

The V gene is TRBV15, the J gene TRBJ1-5, with 7 bases identical to TRBD1. V dropped 5 bases and J dropped 0; count of bases not matched to a gene: 13. CDR3 length: 18 residues. Germline values: CDR1 LNHNV, CDR2 YYDKDF (reference sequence). CDR3 amino acids: CATSATGQLIYSNQPQHF. The CDR3 DNA sequence: TGTGCCACCAGCGCCACGGGACAGCTCATCTATAGCAATCAGCCCCAGCATTTT.